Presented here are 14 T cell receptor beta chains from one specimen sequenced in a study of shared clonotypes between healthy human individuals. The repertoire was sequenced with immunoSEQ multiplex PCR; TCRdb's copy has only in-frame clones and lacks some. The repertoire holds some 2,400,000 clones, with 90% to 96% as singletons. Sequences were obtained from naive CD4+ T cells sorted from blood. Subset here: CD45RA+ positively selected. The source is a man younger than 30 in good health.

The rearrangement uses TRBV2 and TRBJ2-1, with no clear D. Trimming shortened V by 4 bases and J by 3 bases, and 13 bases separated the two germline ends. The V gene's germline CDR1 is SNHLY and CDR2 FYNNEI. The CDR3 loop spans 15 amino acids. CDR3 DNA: TGTGCCAGCAGTGCCGCTGGTGAAAACTACAATGAGCAGTTCTTC. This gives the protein CASSAAGENYNEQFF.

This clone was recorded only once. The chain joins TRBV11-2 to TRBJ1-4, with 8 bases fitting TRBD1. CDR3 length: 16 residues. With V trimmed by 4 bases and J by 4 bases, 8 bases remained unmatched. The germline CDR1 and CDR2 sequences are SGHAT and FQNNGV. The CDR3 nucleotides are TGTGCCAGCAGCTCCCGGACAGGGTTGGTTAATGAAAAACTGTTTTTT. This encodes CASSSRTGLVNEKLFF.

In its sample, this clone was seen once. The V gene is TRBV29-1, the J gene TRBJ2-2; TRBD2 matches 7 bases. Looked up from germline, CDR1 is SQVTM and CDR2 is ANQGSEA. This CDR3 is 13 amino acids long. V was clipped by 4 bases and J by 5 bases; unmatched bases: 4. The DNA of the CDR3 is TGCAGCGTTGCAGGGAGGGTTACCGGGGAGCTGTTTTTT. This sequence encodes CSVAGRVTGELFF.

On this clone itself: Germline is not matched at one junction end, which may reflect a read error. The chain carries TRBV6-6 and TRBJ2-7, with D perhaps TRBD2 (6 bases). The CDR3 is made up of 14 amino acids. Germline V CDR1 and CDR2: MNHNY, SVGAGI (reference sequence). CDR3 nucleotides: TGTGCCAGCAGTCACTCGAGACTAGGGTACGAGCAGTACTTC. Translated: CASSHSRLGYEQYF.

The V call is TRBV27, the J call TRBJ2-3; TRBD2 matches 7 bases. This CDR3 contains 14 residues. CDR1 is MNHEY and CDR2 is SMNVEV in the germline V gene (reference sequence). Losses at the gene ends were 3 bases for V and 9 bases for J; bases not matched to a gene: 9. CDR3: CASSFRRESGTQYF. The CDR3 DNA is TGTGCCAGCAGTTTTCGGCGGGAGTCGGGAACGCAGTATTTT.

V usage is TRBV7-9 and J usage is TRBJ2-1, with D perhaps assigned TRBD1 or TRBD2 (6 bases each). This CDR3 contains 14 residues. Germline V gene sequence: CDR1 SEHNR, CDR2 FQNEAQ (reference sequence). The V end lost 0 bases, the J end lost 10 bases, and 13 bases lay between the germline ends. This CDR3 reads CASSLAVEGGEQFF. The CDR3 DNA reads TGTGCCAGCAGCTTAGCCGTAGAGGGGGGCGAGCAGTTCTTC.

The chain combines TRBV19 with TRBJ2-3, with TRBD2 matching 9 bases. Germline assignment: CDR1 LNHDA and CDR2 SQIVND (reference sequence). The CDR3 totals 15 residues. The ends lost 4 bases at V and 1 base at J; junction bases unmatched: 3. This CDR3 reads CASSTTSGRTDTQYF. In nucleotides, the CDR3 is TGTGCCAGTAGTACAACTAGCGGGCGCACAGATACGCAGTATTTT. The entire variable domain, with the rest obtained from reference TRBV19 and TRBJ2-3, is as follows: DGGITQSPKYLFRKEGQNVTLSCEQNLNHDAMYWYRQDPGQGLRLIYYSQIVNDFQKGDIAEGYSVSREKKESFPLTVTSAQKNPTAFYLCASSTTSGRTDTQYFGPGTRLTVL.

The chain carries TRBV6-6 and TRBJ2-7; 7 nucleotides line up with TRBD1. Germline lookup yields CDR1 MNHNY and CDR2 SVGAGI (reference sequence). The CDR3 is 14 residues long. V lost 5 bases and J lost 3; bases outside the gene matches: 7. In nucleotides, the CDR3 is TGTGCCAGCAGTCGAATTTCAGGGGGCTACGAGCAGTACTTC. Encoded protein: CASSRISGGYEQYF.

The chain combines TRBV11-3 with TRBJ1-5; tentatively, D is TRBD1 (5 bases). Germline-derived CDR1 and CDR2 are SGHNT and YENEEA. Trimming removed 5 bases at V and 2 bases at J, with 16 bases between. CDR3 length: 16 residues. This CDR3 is CASSPTGQNRNQPQHF. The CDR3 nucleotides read TGTGCCAGCAGCCCCACGGGGCAGAATCGCAATCAGCCCCAGCATTTT.

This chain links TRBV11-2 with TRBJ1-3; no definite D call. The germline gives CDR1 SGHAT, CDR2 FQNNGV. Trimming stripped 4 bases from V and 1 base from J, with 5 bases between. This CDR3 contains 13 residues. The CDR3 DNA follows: TGTGCCAGCAGCTCTGCTTCTGGAAACACCATATATTTT. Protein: CASSSASGNTIYF.

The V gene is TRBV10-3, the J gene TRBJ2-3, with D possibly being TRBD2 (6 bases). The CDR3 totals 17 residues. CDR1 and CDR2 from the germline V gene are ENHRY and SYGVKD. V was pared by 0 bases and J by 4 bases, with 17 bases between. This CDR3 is CAISESLTSPTPDTQYF. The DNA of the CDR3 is TGTGCCATCAGTGAGTCTTTGACTAGTCCGACCCCAGATACGCAGTATTTT.

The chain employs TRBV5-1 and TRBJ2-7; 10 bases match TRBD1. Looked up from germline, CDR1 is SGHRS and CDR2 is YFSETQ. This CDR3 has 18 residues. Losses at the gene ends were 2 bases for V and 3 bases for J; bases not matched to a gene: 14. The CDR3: CASSLAPGTGERVYEQYF. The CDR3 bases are TGCGCCAGCAGCTTAGCCCCCGGGACAGGGGAGAGGGTCTACGAGCAGTACTTC. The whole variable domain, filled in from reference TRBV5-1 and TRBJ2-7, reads KAGVTQTPRYLIKTRGQQVTLSCSPISGHRSVSWYQQTPGQGLQFLFEYFSETQRNKGNFPGRFSGRQFSNSRSEMNVSTLELGDSALYLCASSLAPGTGERVYEQYFGPGTRLTVT.

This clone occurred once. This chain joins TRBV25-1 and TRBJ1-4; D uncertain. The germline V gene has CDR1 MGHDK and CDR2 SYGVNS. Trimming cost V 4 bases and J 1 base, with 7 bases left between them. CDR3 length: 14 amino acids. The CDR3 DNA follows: TGTGCCAGCAGTGTTCGGGGAACTAATGAAAAACTGTTTTTT. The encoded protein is CASSVRGTNEKLFF.

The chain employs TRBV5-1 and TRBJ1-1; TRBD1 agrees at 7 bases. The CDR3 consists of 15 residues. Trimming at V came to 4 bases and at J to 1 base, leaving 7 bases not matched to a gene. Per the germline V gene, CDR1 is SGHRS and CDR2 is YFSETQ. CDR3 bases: TGCGCCAGCAGCCGCGAGGGGGCTGGGAACACTGAAGCTTTCTTT. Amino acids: CASSREGAGNTEAFF.